This T cell receptor (beta chain) was identified during a study of control samples from healthy donors and cancer patients. The repertoire was sequenced with immunoSEQ multiplex PCR; TCRdb's copy has only in-frame clones and lacks some. Of some 120,000 clones detected, about 92% appear once; the ten largest clones hold approximately 1.7%. V was clipped by 4 bases and J by 8 bases, with 10 bases between them. Germline loops: CDR1 KGHSH, CDR2 LQKENI. This CDR3 region has 12 residues. The chain has TRBV18 and TRBJ2-3, with D possibly TRBD2 on 5 matching bases. Material: PBMCs. This clonotype was obtained from a man aged 45-65 years with head and neck cancer. In nucleotides, the CDR3 is TGTGCCAGCTCACTTTATCGGGGTACGCAGTATTTT. Residues: CASSLYRGTQYF.